The following is a T cell receptor beta chain sequence with its context. Its matching antigen is unknown. Produced via immunoSEQ multiplex PCR; TCRdb's table is partial and in-frame only. The data contain around 67,000 clones, roughly 87% of them singletons. The entry originates in a study of OX40 agonist ivuxolimab in advanced cancers. This CDR3 region has 15 residues. From germline, CDR1 is LNHDA and CDR2 SQIVND (reference sequence). Trimming took 5 bases from V and 0 from J, leaving 10 bases between them. Study results and limitations: Among T cells, CD8+ cells averaged more expanded clones than CD4+ cells. CD4+ and CD8+ T cells in blood underwent clonal expansion by week 6 at 0.1 to 3.0 mg/kg.

This specimen consisted of CD4+ or CD8+ T cells sorted from blood, obtained in a trial of the OX40 agonist ivuxolimab. V is TRBV19 and J is TRBJ2-2, with D possibly matching TRBD1 (6 bases). The clonotype originates from an adult with an advanced solid tumor such as melanoma, head and neck, liver or kidney cancer. The CDR3 reads CASSWGPANTGELFF. Written as DNA, the CDR3 is TGTGCCAGTAGTTGGGGGCCCGCGAACACCGGGGAGCTGTTTTTT.